This T cell receptor beta chain appears in the sequencing data of a study of beta chain features in type 1 diabetes. The CDR3 runs to 16 residues. Germline lookup yields CDR1 SGHRS and CDR2 YFSETQ. With 1 base removed from V and 0 bases from J, the gap between germline ends came to 11 bases. Broader study findings: The naive, central memory and Treg TCRB repertoires showed an apparent similarity that was greater among patients than among healthy donors. Diminished insertions and augmented deletions at VDJ junctions characterized type 1 diabetes patients. All four CD4+ subsets of Type 1 diabetes patients contained TCRB CDR3s that were moderately but significantly shorter.

Sequencing targeted expressed TCRB transcripts, as all isolated RNA had been reverse transcribed. The repertoire was sequenced with immunoSEQ multiplex PCR; TCRdb's copy has only in-frame clones and lacks some. The data contain about 68,000 clones, about 48% of them singletons. Remarks on this clone: Its antigen is unknown.

The clonotype originates from a young man with type 1 diabetes. The chain links TRBV5-1 to TRBJ2-1, with D perhaps matching TRBD1 (6 bases). The sequenced sample was central memory CD4+ T cells from blood. In nucleotides, the CDR3 is TGCGCCAGCAGCTTGACAGGGTTAAGCTCCTACAATGAGCAGTTCTTC. Translation: CASSLTGLSSYNEQFF. The full variable domain, its missing parts supplied by reference TRBV5-1 and TRBJ2-1, is KAGVTQTPRYLIKTRGQQVTLSCSPISGHRSVSWYQQTPGQGLQFLFEYFSETQRNKGNFPGRFSGRQFSNSRSEMNVSTLELGDSALYLCASSLTGLSSYNEQFFGPGTRLTVL.